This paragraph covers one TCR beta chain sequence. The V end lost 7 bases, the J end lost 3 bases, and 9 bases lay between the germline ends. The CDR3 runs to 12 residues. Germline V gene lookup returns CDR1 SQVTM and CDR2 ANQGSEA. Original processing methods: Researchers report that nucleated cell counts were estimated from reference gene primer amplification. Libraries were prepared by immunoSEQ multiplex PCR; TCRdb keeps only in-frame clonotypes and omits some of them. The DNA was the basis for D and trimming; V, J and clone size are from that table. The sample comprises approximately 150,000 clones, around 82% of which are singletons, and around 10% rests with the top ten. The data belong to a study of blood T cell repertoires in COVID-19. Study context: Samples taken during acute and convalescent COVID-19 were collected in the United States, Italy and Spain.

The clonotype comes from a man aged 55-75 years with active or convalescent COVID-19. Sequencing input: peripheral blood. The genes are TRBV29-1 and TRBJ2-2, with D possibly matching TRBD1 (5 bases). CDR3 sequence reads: CSADRDTGELFF. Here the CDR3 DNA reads TGCAGCGCCGACAGAGACACCGGGGAGCTGTTTTTT.